The rows below give T cell receptor beta chains drawn from one sample of a study of CD8+ T cells in alopecia areata. Generated by immunoSEQ multiplex PCR, the TCRdb table keeps only in-frame clones and is missing some. The top ten hold around 1.4% of the sample, which has some 220,000 clones, around three fifths seen once. The material sequenced was CD4+ T cells sorted from blood, taken at week 4, from a patient treated with tofacitinib. The receptors come from a human donor with alopecia areata. Both conserved end residues are part of each CDR3. D genes are given only for firm matches. Not every row has a clone size; where given, it reads once, few, many or a size class.

d_gene: NA; abundance: NA; v_gene: TRBV29-1; j_gene: TRBJ1-2; CDR3nt: TGCAGCGTGGGGACAAAACTCCTTGCTAACTATGGCTACACCTTC; CDR3aa: CSVGTKLLANYGYTF
d_gene: TRBD1; abundance: few; v_gene: TRBV30; j_gene: TRBJ1-6; CDR3nt: TGTGCCTGGAGGTTGACAGGGGAGGCGTCACCCCTCCACTTT; CDR3aa: CAWRLTGEASPLHF
d_gene: TRBD2; abundance: NA; v_gene: TRBV6-1; j_gene: TRBJ2-3; CDR3nt: TGTGCCAGCAGTTTGGCTAGCGGGGGCACAGATACGCAGTATTTT; CDR3aa: CASSLASGGTDTQYF
d_gene: NA; abundance: NA; v_gene: TRBV9; j_gene: TRBJ1-1; CDR3nt: TGTGCCAGCAGCGTAGCTGCCTTGAACACTGAAGCTTTCTTT; CDR3aa: CASSVAALNTEAFF
d_gene: NA; abundance: NA; v_gene: TRBV5-6; j_gene: TRBJ1-1; CDR3nt: TGTGCCAGCAGCTTGGTTGTGAACACTGAAGCTTTCTTT; CDR3aa: CASSLVVNTEAFF
d_gene: NA; abundance: NA; v_gene: TRBV4-3; j_gene: TRBJ1-1; CDR3nt: TGCGCCAGCAGCCAGAATCAGGGGTTGCACACTGAAGCTTTCTTT; CDR3aa: CASSQNQGLHTEAFF
d_gene: NA; abundance: NA; v_gene: TRBV30; j_gene: TRBJ2-7; CDR3nt: TGTGCCTGGACCCGGGACAACTACGAGCAGTACTTC; CDR3aa: CAWTRDNYEQYF
d_gene: NA; abundance: NA; v_gene: TRBV30; j_gene: TRBJ1-5; CDR3nt: TGTGCCTGGAGTGTTGGGCAGGGAGCTCAGCCCCAGCATTTT; CDR3aa: CAWSVGQGAQPQHF
d_gene: NA; abundance: NA; v_gene: TRBV11-2; j_gene: TRBJ1-1; CDR3nt: TGTGCCAGCAGCGAAACAGTACCTGGAGTAGCTTTCTTT; CDR3aa: CASSETVPGVAFF
d_gene: NA; abundance: NA; v_gene: TRBV12-5; j_gene: TRBJ1-1; CDR3nt: TGTGCTAGTGCCGAACAGGGAGGACCTGAAGCTTTCTTT; CDR3aa: CASAEQGGPEAFF
d_gene: NA; abundance: NA; v_gene: TRBV9; j_gene: TRBJ1-6; CDR3nt: TGTGCCAGCAGCGAATGGGAGAATTCACCCCTCCACTTT; CDR3aa: CASSEWENSPLHF
d_gene: NA; abundance: NA; v_gene: TRBV27; j_gene: TRBJ1-6; CDR3nt: TGTGCCAGCAGTTTATCGATCGTGGGGAATTCACCCCTCCACTTT; CDR3aa: CASSLSIVGNSPLHF
d_gene: TRBD1; abundance: NA; v_gene: TRBV18; j_gene: TRBJ2-7; CDR3nt: TGTGCCAGCTCACCGGACAGGGACGAGCAGTACTTC; CDR3aa: CASSPDRDEQYF
d_gene: TRBD1; abundance: few; v_gene: TRBV30; j_gene: TRBJ1-4; CDR3nt: TGTGCCTGGAGCGCGTCAGGGGGATCGCGAAAACTGTTTTTT; CDR3aa: CAWSASGGSRKLFF
d_gene: NA; abundance: NA; v_gene: TRBV29-1; j_gene: TRBJ1-1; CDR3nt: TGCAGCGGCGCTGCGGGGAACACTGAAGCTTTCTTT; CDR3aa: CSGAAGNTEAFF
d_gene: NA; abundance: NA; v_gene: TRBV15; j_gene: TRBJ1-2; CDR3nt: TGTGCCACCAGCAGACCTCAGGGGCCCTACACCTTC; CDR3aa: CATSRPQGPYTF
d_gene: NA; abundance: NA; v_gene: TRBV4-3; j_gene: TRBJ1-4; CDR3nt: TGCGCCAGCAGCCTTGGGGGGCGTGCTGAAAAACTGTTTTTT; CDR3aa: CASSLGGRAEKLFF
d_gene: NA; abundance: NA; v_gene: TRBV19; j_gene: TRBJ1-2; CDR3nt: TGTGCCAGTAGGCCGGGCCCCCGAGTCTATGGCTACACCTTC; CDR3aa: CASRPGPRVYGYTF
d_gene: NA; abundance: NA; v_gene: TRBV5-1; j_gene: TRBJ2-7; CDR3nt: TGCGCCAGCAGCTATGGGGACGTGTACGAGCAGTACTTC; CDR3aa: CASSYGDVYEQYF
d_gene: NA; abundance: NA; v_gene: TRBV5-1; j_gene: TRBJ2-2; CDR3nt: TGCGCCAGCAGTCGCGGACCCGCCTTGGACACCGGGGAGCTGTTTTTT; CDR3aa: CASSRGPALDTGELFF
d_gene: NA; abundance: few; v_gene: TRBV11-1; j_gene: TRBJ2-7; CDR3nt: TGTGCCAGCAGCTCCCAGACAGAGTCCTACGAGCAGTACTTC; CDR3aa: CASSSQTESYEQYF
d_gene: NA; abundance: NA; v_gene: TRBV27; j_gene: TRBJ2-3; CDR3nt: TGTGCCAGCGGGCTTGGGCCCACAGATACGCAGTATTTT; CDR3aa: CASGLGPTDTQYF
d_gene: TRBD1; abundance: NA; v_gene: TRBV6-5; j_gene: TRBJ2-2; CDR3nt: TGTGCCAGCAGTTGGGGACAGGGGAAGGTCGGGGAGCTGTTTTTT; CDR3aa: CASSWGQGKVGELFF
d_gene: TRBD2; abundance: few; v_gene: TRBV11-2; j_gene: TRBJ2-1; CDR3nt: TGTGCCAGCACGTTAACTCGGGGGGGTGAGCAGTTCTTC; CDR3aa: CASTLTRGGEQFF
d_gene: NA; abundance: NA; v_gene: TRBV30; j_gene: TRBJ2-7; CDR3nt: TGTGCCTCCGCAAGAGCAGGCTCTTACGAGCAGTACTTC; CDR3aa: CASARAGSYEQYF
d_gene: TRBD2; abundance: once; v_gene: TRBV5-1; j_gene: TRBJ2-1; CDR3nt: TGCGCCAGCAGCTTGGGAAGCGGGGCGAGGGATGAGCAGTTCTTC; CDR3aa: CASSLGSGARDEQFF
d_gene: NA; abundance: few; v_gene: TRBV10-3; j_gene: TRBJ2-2; CDR3nt: TGTGCCATCAGTGACGCAGGGACCAGGACCGGGGAGCTGTTTTTT; CDR3aa: CAISDAGTRTGELFF
d_gene: NA; abundance: NA; v_gene: TRBV30; j_gene: TRBJ1-5; CDR3nt: TGTGCCTGGAGTGTGGGGGGAGGCAAACAGCCCCAGCATTTT; CDR3aa: CAWSVGGGKQPQHF
d_gene: NA; abundance: NA; v_gene: TRBV11-2; j_gene: TRBJ2-6; CDR3nt: TGTGCCAGCAGCTTAGCACAGTTGACCAACGTCCTGACTTTC; CDR3aa: CASSLAQLTNVLTF
d_gene: NA; abundance: NA; v_gene: TRBV6-1; j_gene: TRBJ2-7; CDR3nt: TGCGTAAACTACGAGCAGTACTTC; CDR3aa: CVNYEQYF
d_gene: NA; abundance: few; v_gene: TRBV10-2; j_gene: TRBJ2-7; CDR3nt: TGCGCCAGCAGTGGGGAGGTGGGCTCCTACGAGCAGTACTTC; CDR3aa: CASSGEVGSYEQYF
d_gene: NA; abundance: many; v_gene: TRBV4-1; j_gene: TRBJ2-1; CDR3nt: TGCGCCAGCAGCCAAGAGGGCAGGAGCTCCTACAATGAGCAGTTCTTC; CDR3aa: CASSQEGRSSYNEQFF
d_gene: NA; abundance: NA; v_gene: TRBV20-1; j_gene: TRBJ1-2; CDR3nt: TGCAGTGCTAACTTCGAATATGGCTACACCTTC; CDR3aa: CSANFEYGYTF
d_gene: NA; abundance: NA; v_gene: TRBV29-1; j_gene: TRBJ1-5; CDR3nt: TGCAGCGCCGCAGAGGGGCACGGCAATCAGCCCCAGCATTTT; CDR3aa: CSAAEGHGNQPQHF
d_gene: TRBD1; abundance: few; v_gene: TRBV10-2; j_gene: TRBJ1-2; CDR3nt: TGCGCCAGCAGTGTGGACAGGGACTCTGGCTACACCTTC; CDR3aa: CASSVDRDSGYTF
d_gene: NA; abundance: few; v_gene: TRBV29-1; j_gene: TRBJ2-2; CDR3nt: TGCAGCGTGTCGGACAGCCAGTTCACCGGGGAGCTGTTTTTT; CDR3aa: CSVSDSQFTGELFF
d_gene: NA; abundance: NA; v_gene: TRBV5-1; j_gene: TRBJ1-1; CDR3nt: TGCGCCAGCAGCTTGGAGTTCGCACAGGTGGGGACTGAAGCTTTCTTT; CDR3aa: CASSLEFAQVGTEAFF
d_gene: NA; abundance: NA; v_gene: TRBV27; j_gene: TRBJ2-3; CDR3nt: TGTGCCACCCGTCCCCTTCCGAGCACAGATACGCAGTATTTT; CDR3aa: CATRPLPSTDTQYF
d_gene: NA; abundance: NA; v_gene: TRBV6-5; j_gene: TRBJ1-1; CDR3nt: TGTGCCAGTAGGGACGGGAGCACTGAAGCTTTCTTT; CDR3aa: CASRDGSTEAFF
d_gene: NA; abundance: few; v_gene: TRBV7-2; j_gene: TRBJ1-2; CDR3nt: TGTGCCAGCGGGGCCCGAGCTAACTATGGCTACACCTTC; CDR3aa: CASGARANYGYTF
d_gene: NA; abundance: NA; v_gene: TRBV29-1; j_gene: TRBJ1-1; CDR3nt: TGCAGCGTTGAAGGGCAGTATAGGACTGAAGCTTTCTTT; CDR3aa: CSVEGQYRTEAFF
d_gene: NA; abundance: NA; v_gene: TRBV6-5; j_gene: TRBJ2-7; CDR3nt: TGTGCCAGCAGGGAGCGGCAGGAGTACTCCTACGAGCAGTACTTC; CDR3aa: CASRERQEYSYEQYF
d_gene: NA; abundance: NA; v_gene: TRBV30; j_gene: TRBJ1-2; CDR3nt: TGTGCCTTCGACCCCTATGGCTACACCTTC; CDR3aa: CAFDPYGYTF
d_gene: TRBD1; abundance: NA; v_gene: TRBV9; j_gene: TRBJ1-1; CDR3nt: TGTGCCAGCAGCGAGGCCGGGACAGGGAACACTGAAGCTTTCTTT; CDR3aa: CASSEAGTGNTEAFF
d_gene: TRBD1; abundance: NA; v_gene: TRBV27; j_gene: TRBJ1-2; CDR3nt: TGTGCCAGCAGTTCCTACCGGGACAGAGGGGGCTACACCTTC; CDR3aa: CASSSYRDRGGYTF
d_gene: TRBD1; abundance: NA; v_gene: TRBV9; j_gene: TRBJ1-6; CDR3nt: TGTGCCAGCAGCCCCGGTAGGGACAGGGAATATAATTCACCCCTCCACTTT; CDR3aa: CASSPGRDREYNSPLHF